The next 30 T cell receptor beta chains were all read from a single sample in a study of T cell changes during pregnancy in multiple sclerosis. TCRdb's table, derived via immunoSEQ multiplex PCR, lists solely in-frame clones and lacks some. This table holds more than 35,000 clones, more than 70% found once. The material sequenced was CD4+ T cells from peripheral blood mononuclear cells, taken after pregnancy. The receptors stem from a female donor in good health, enrolled as a control in a pregnancy study.

This clone appeared a single time. The rearrangement uses TRBV6-6 and TRBJ1-5, with 7 bases matching TRBD1. The CDR3 spans 16 residues. The V segment lost 0 bases and the J segment 2 bases; nucleotides outside the gene matches: 4. Looked up from germline, CDR1 is MNHNY and CDR2 is SVGAGI (reference sequence). Here the CDR3 reads CASSYSQGLGNQPQHF. The CDR3 nucleotides read TGTGCCAGCAGTTACTCACAGGGGTTGGGCAATCAGCCCCAGCATTTT.

This clone has just one count. The CDR3 reads CASSLGGGPDTQYF. CDR3 nucleotide sequence: TGTGCCAGCAGCTTGGGAGGGGGGCCAGATACGCAGTATTTT. The rearrangement joins TRBV7-2 to TRBJ2-3, with D possibly being TRBD2 (7 bases). V dropped 3 bases and J dropped 4 bases, with 11 bases sitting between them. This CDR3 region has 14 residues. Germline CDR1 SGHTA, CDR2 FQGNSA.

This sequence joins TRBV14 and TRBJ2-2; D uncertain. The CDR3 runs to 16 residues. V shed 0 bases and J shed 0 bases, with 8 bases lying between them. From germline, CDR1 is SGHDN and CDR2 FVKESK. Written as DNA, the CDR3 is TGTGCCAGCAGCCAAGATGGCCTTCCGAACACCGGGGAGCTGTTTTTT. It is translated as CASSQDGLPNTGELFF.

The chain couples TRBV5-1 to TRBJ1-1; D not resolved. V shed 9 bases and J shed 5 bases, with 11 bases lying between them. CDR1 and CDR2 from the germline V gene are SGHRS and YFSETQ. This CDR3 has 11 amino acids. CDR3 amino acids: CATSSGTEAFF. The CDR3 coding sequence is TGCGCCACCTCATCCGGGACTGAAGCTTTCTTT.

This chain uses TRBV6-5 with TRBJ1-1; 7 positions agree with TRBD1. The CDR3 spans 15 residues. Germline V gene data show CDR1 as MNHEY and CDR2 as SVGAGI. With V trimmed by 2 bases and J by 5 bases, 8 bases remained unmatched. The DNA of the CDR3 is TGTGCCAGCAGTTACACGCCCGACAGGGATACTGAAGCTTTCTTT. Its translation is CASSYTPDRDTEAFF.

The V gene is TRBV10-3, the J gene TRBJ1-4; 8 bases are shared with TRBD1. The CDR3 is 12 residues long. V shed 10 bases and J 7 bases; nucleotides not matched to a gene: 5. Germline CDR1 reads ENHRY; CDR2 reads SYGVKD. The CDR3 DNA reads as TGTGCCAGGGGACAGGATCGTGAAAAACTGTTTTTT. This gives the protein CARGQDREKLFF.

V and J are TRBV9 and TRBJ1-4; weak D call: TRBD1 (5 bases). This CDR3 has 15 amino acids. Germline CDR1 is SGDLS and CDR2 is YYNGEE. Trimming cost V 3 bases and J 0 bases, with 9 bases left between them. The CDR3 spells CASSAQGSTNEKLFF. CDR3 in DNA: TGTGCCAGCAGCGCGCAGGGCTCAACTAATGAAAAACTGTTTTTT.

This clone was seen only a few times. This chain links TRBV10-3 with TRBJ2-7; D is perhaps TRBD2 (6 bases). The CDR3 is made up of 12 amino acids. The V end was cut by 6 bases, the J end by 3 bases, with 9 bases between. The germline CDR1 and CDR2 sequences are ENHRY and SYGVKD. The CDR3 region has the DNA TGTGCCATCAGCCAGGGAGGCTACGAGCAGTACTTC. Its translation: CAISQGGYEQYF.

The V call is TRBV9, the J call TRBJ2-3, with D tentatively TRBD2 (7 bases). Trimming removed 3 bases at V and 3 bases at J, with 17 bases between. The length of the CDR3 is 16 residues. Germline CDR1 is SGDLS and CDR2 is YYNGEE. This CDR3 is CASSANSGGKTDTQYF. The CDR3 nucleotides read TGTGCCAGCAGCGCGAATTCGGGGGGCAAGACAGATACGCAGTATTTT.

The genes are TRBV7-2 and TRBJ2-1, with 7 bases fitting TRBD2. Germline V lookup: CDR1 SGHTA, CDR2 FQGNSA. The V gene end was trimmed by 0 bases and the J gene end by 8 bases; junction bases not matched to a gene: 13. The CDR3 runs to 17 residues. The CDR3 DNA sequence: TGTGCCAGCAGCTTAGCGGTCGGGAGGCCCGCGGGGGATGAGCAGTTCTTC. Translation: CASSLAVGRPAGDEQFF. The entire variable domain, with the rest obtained from reference TRBV7-2 and TRBJ2-1, is as follows: GAGVSQSPSNKVTEKGKDVELRCDPISGHTALYWYRQSLGQGLEFLIYFQGNSAPDKSGLPSDRFSAERTGGSVSTLTIQRTQQEDSAVYLCASSLAVGRPAGDEQFFGPGTRLTVL.

This clone has only one observation. The V and J genes are TRBV11-2 and TRBJ1-2; D perhaps matches TRBD1 (5 bases). Germline values: CDR1 SGHAT, CDR2 FQNNGV. V was cut by 5 bases and J by 5 bases, with 12 bases left in between. This CDR3 region has 13 residues. The CDR3 DNA reads as TGTGCCAGCAGCAAGGGGCCGGAATATGGCTACACCTTC. It yields the protein CASSKGPEYGYTF.

This sequence joins TRBV2 and TRBJ1-3; D uncertain. V lost 4 bases and J 5 bases, leaving 6 bases between the germline ends. This CDR3 is built from 12 residues. Germline CDR1 SNHLY, CDR2 FYNNEI. CDR3 sequence reads: CASSASRNTIYF. In DNA, the CDR3 is TGTGCCAGCAGTGCCTCCCGAAACACCATATATTTT.

The rearrangement links TRBV29-1 to TRBJ1-1; D is possibly TRBD1 (5 bases). Trimming stripped 7 bases from V and 3 bases from J, with 15 bases between. This CDR3 region has 13 residues. The germline V gene has CDR1 SQVTM and CDR2 ANQGSEA. CDR3 nucleotides: TGCAGCGACTCTCAGGGTACTTACACTGAAGCTTTCTTT. Encoded protein: CSDSQGTYTEAFF.

V and J are TRBV5-6 and TRBJ2-1, with TRBD1 matching over 8 bases. Germline loops: CDR1 SGHDT, CDR2 YYEEEE. CDR3 size: 16 residues. Germline trimming cut 0 bases from V and 3 bases from J; bases unmatched to any gene: 5. The CDR3 bases are TGTGCCAGCAGCTTGGCCGTCGGACAGGGCTACAATGAGCAGTTCTTC. Protein: CASSLAVGQGYNEQFF. The complete variable domain, with remaining parts taken from reference TRBV5-6 and TRBJ2-1, reads DAGVTQSPTHLIKTRGQQVTLRCSPKSGHDTVSWYQQALGQGPQFIFQYYEEEERQRGNFPDRFSGHQFPNYSSELNVNALLLGDSALYLCASSLAVGQGYNEQFFGPGTRLTVL.

The V gene is TRBV7-2, the J gene TRBJ2-7, with D possibly TRBD2 on 6 matching bases. The CDR3 has 13 amino acids. Germline V gene lookup returns CDR1 SGHTA and CDR2 FQGNSA. V shed 4 bases and J shed 5 bases, with 12 bases lying between them. CDR3 amino acids: CASSSGTRDEQYF. CDR3 bases: TGTGCCAGCAGCTCCGGGACTCGCGACGAGCAGTACTTC. Full variable domain (missing parts from reference TRBV7-2 and TRBJ2-7): GAGVSQSPSNKVTEKGKDVELRCDPISGHTALYWYRQSLGQGLEFLIYFQGNSAPDKSGLPSDRFSAERTGGSVSTLTIQRTQQEDSAVYLCASSSGTRDEQYFGPGTRLTVT.

The chain carries TRBV6-6 and TRBJ2-5, with a tentative D call TRBD2 (5 bases). Trimming cost V 6 bases and J 5 bases, with 7 bases left between them. This CDR3 spans 11 amino acids. The germline gives CDR1 MNHNY, CDR2 SVGAGI (reference sequence). In nucleotides, the CDR3 is TGTGCCAGCAGGCGGGTGGAGACCCAGTACTTC. Its translation is CASRRVETQYF.

This chain joins TRBV28 and TRBJ1-1, with D tentatively TRBD1 (5 bases). The CDR3 is made up of 13 amino acids. CDR1 MDHEN and CDR2 SYDVKM come from the germline V gene. The ends were cut back, 3 bases at V and 3 bases at J, with 8 bases in the middle. CDR3 bases: TGTGCCAGCAGTTTGTGGGGGGACACTGAAGCTTTCTTT. Translated: CASSLWGDTEAFF.

The gene calls are TRBV5-1 and TRBJ2-3; the match to TRBD1 covers 10 bases. Trimming took 1 base from V and 4 from J; bases not matched to a gene: 9. Germline loops: CDR1 SGHRS, CDR2 YFSETQ. CDR3 length: 17 amino acids. The CDR3 DNA sequence: TGCGCCAGCAGCTTGAGGGACAGGGGCGGGATGTCAGATACGCAGTATTTT. Its protein product is CASSLRDRGGMSDTQYF.

This clone has only one observation. V gene TRBV2 combines with J gene TRBJ2-7, with D possibly matching TRBD2 (5 bases). There are 13 residues in the CDR3. V gave up 6 bases and J gave up 1 base, with 10 bases separating them. Germline CDR1 reads SNHLY; CDR2 reads FYNNEI. The CDR3 coding sequence is TGTGCCAGCAGGGGAGATAGTTCCTACGAGCAGTACTTC. Protein: CASRGDSSYEQYF.

This rearrangement joins TRBV6-6 to TRBJ2-7, with TRBD1 as a possible D gene (6 bases). Germline V CDR1 and CDR2: MNHNY, SVGAGI (reference sequence). The CDR3 consists of 14 residues. V was clipped by 8 bases and J by 0 bases, with 14 bases between them. The CDR3: CASGSQGASYEQYF. The CDR3 nucleotides read TGTGCCAGCGGTTCACAGGGCGCCTCCTACGAGCAGTACTTC.

The chain has TRBV2 and TRBJ1-4; D uncertain. The V gene lost 2 bases and the J gene lost 8 bases, with 9 bases spanning the gap. The CDR3 has 13 residues. CDR1 SNHLY and CDR2 FYNNEI come from the germline V gene. The CDR3 sequence is CASSERRVEKLFF. The CDR3 region has the DNA TGTGCCAGCAGTGAAAGGAGGGTAGAAAAACTGTTTTTT.

This clone appeared a single time. This chain uses TRBV15 with TRBJ2-1, with TRBD2 identical over 9 bases. The CDR3 length is 17 residues. Germline assignment: CDR1 LNHNV and CDR2 YYDKDF (reference sequence). V shed 0 bases and J 3 bases; nucleotides not matched to a gene: 6. The CDR3 loop reads CATSRDGAGGGYNEQFF. For the CDR3, the DNA is TGTGCCACCAGCAGAGATGGGGCGGGGGGGGGCTACAATGAGCAGTTCTTC.

This clone appeared a single time. This chain joins TRBV30 and TRBJ2-1; D gene unclear. CDR3 length equals 10 residues. V lost 0 bases and J lost 9, with 3 bases in between. Germline lookup yields CDR1 GTSNPN and CDR2 SVGIG (reference sequence). CDR3 DNA sequence: TGTGCCTGGAGTGTGAGTGAGCAGTTCTTC. Translating gives CAWSVSEQFF. Variable domain in full (rest from reference TRBV30 and TRBJ2-1): SQTIHQWPATLVQPVGSPLSLECTVEGTSNPNLYWYRQAAGRGLQLLFYSVGIGQISSEVPQNLSASRPQDRQFILSSKKLLLSDSGFYLCAWSVSEQFFGPGTRLTVL.

The chain has TRBV5-5 and TRBJ1-3; 9 positions agree with TRBD1. Losses at the gene ends were 4 bases for V and 7 bases for J; bases not matched to a gene: 6. Per the germline V gene, CDR1 is SGHKS and CDR2 is YYEKEE (reference sequence). CDR3 length equals 14 residues. The CDR3 protein is CASSPGQGMNTIYF. The CDR3 region has the DNA TGTGCCAGCAGCCCGGGACAGGGTATGAACACCATATATTTT.

The chain combines TRBV7-3 with TRBJ2-5, with 12 bases aligning to TRBD1. V shed 5 bases, J shed 5 bases, and the junction held 6 bases outside the gene matches. Germline V CDR1 and CDR2: SGHTA, FQGTGA. The CDR3 has 15 amino acids. CDR3 amino acids: CASSPTGTGGETQYF. DNA of the CDR3: TGTGCCAGCAGCCCCACCGGGACAGGGGGCGAGACCCAGTACTTC.

The chain carries TRBV4-2 and TRBJ1-3; D not resolved. Germline V gene sequence: CDR1 LGHNA, CDR2 YNFKEQ. Trimming shortened V by 0 bases and J by 0 bases, and 12 bases separated the two germline ends. The CDR3 length is 17 residues. CDR3 sequence (DNA): TGTGCCAGCAGCCAAGATTTGTCCACCAGCTCTGGAAACACCATATATTTT. This sequence encodes CASSQDLSTSSGNTIYF.

CDR3: CASSGTGYEQYF. The CDR3 DNA reads as TGTGCCAGCAGCGGGACAGGCTACGAGCAGTACTTC. V gene TRBV6-1 combines with J gene TRBJ2-7; 8 nucleotides line up with TRBD1. The CDR3 has 12 residues. V shed 6 bases, J shed 3 bases, and the junction held 1 base outside the gene matches. Germline V CDR1 and CDR2: MNHNS, SASEGT.

V is TRBV5-4 and J is TRBJ1-2; no clear D. Deletions cut 1 base from V and 2 bases from J, with 9 bases between. Looked up from germline, CDR1 is SGHNT and CDR2 is YYREEE (reference sequence). CDR3 length: 14 residues. The CDR3 region is CASSLTELNYGYTF. In nucleotides, the CDR3 is TGTGCCAGCAGCTTGACAGAGCTGAACTATGGCTACACCTTC.

The V gene is TRBV11-2, the J gene TRBJ2-1; 12 bases are a match to TRBD2. V lost 5 bases, J lost 5 bases, and 7 bases stayed unmatched. Per the germline V gene, CDR1 is SGHAT and CDR2 is FQNNGV. The CDR3 has 16 residues. CDR3 residues: CASSARLAGANNEQFF. The CDR3 bases are TGTGCCAGCAGCGCCAGACTAGCGGGGGCAAACAATGAGCAGTTCTTC.

The rearrangement uses TRBV30 and TRBJ2-2; 9 bases agree with TRBD1. The junction had 4 bases not matched to a gene; V was cut back by 1 base and J by 1 base. This CDR3 region has 16 residues. Germline CDR1 and CDR2: GTSNPN and SVGIG (reference sequence). In DNA, the CDR3 is TGTGCCTGGAGTGGGGGGACAGGGTGGAACACCGGGGAGCTGTTTTTT. Protein product: CAWSGGTGWNTGELFF.